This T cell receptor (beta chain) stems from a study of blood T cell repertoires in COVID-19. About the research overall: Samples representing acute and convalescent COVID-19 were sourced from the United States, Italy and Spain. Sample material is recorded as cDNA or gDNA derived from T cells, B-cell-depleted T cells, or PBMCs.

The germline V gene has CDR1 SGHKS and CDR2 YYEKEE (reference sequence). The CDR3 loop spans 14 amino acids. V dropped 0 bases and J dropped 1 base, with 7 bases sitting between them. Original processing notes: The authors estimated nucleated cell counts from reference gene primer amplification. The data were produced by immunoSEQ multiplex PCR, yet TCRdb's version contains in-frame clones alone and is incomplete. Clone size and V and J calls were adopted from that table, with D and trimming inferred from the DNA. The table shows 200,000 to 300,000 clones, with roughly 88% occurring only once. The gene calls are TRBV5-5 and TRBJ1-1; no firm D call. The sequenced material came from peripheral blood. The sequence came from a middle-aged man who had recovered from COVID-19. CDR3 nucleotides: TGTGCCAGCAGCTTGGGACATACGAACACTGAAGCTTTCTTT. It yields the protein CASSLGHTNTEAFF.